By frequency, the clone carrying this T cell receptor (beta chain) registers medium-sized. This entry is derived from a study of T cell clusters in autoimmune cytopenias. Each sample's input was 200 to 300 ng genomic DNA, roughly 40,000 genome equivalents. One tube held mixed TRB-A and TRB-B primer pools for touch-down PCR. TCRdb reprocessed the multiplex PCR reads and reports one entry per CDR3 protein, with no DNA. The sample holds 7,000 or so distinct CDR3 sequences. The CDR3 consists of 17 residues. Looked up from germline, CDR1 is LNHDA and CDR2 is SQIVND (reference sequence). The TCR comes from a human donor with an autoimmune cytopenia or autoimmune hepatitis (not recorded which). The sequencing sample was made of peripheral blood. This chain joins TRBV19 and TRBJ1-1; TCRdb reports TRBD1, a call that lacks DNA to check it against. The CDR3 loop reads CASHSFGQTGHNTEAFF.